These 7 T cell receptor beta chains were sequenced from one sample in a study of blood T cell repertoires in COVID-19. The protocol was immunoSEQ multiplex PCR, while the TCRdb copy is restricted to in-frame clones and leaves out a portion. The sample carries around 190,000 clones, 70% to 90% recorded once. The sample comprised peripheral blood. These TCRs come from an elderly woman with acute or convalescent COVID-19.

The chain recombines TRBV7-9 with TRBJ2-5; a weak D match, TRBD2 (6 bases). Looked up from germline, CDR1 is SEHNR and CDR2 is FQNEAQ (reference sequence). There are 14 residues in the CDR3. Between the trimmed V and J ends, which lost 5 bases and 3 bases, there was a span of 13 bases. In DNA form, the CDR3 reads TGTGCCAGCAGCGTCTTGGGGGGTGAAGAGACCCAGTACTTC. Translating gives CASSVLGGEETQYF.

J is TRBJ2-3 and V is TRBV5-1; TRBD2 matches at 9 bases. Germline V gene lookup returns CDR1 SGHRS and CDR2 YFSETQ. The trim removed 4 bases at V and 6 bases at J, leaving 12 bases unmatched. This CDR3 is 16 amino acids long. Here the CDR3 reads CASSDLLAGPTDTQYF. CDR3 coding DNA: TGCGCCAGCAGCGACCTACTAGCGGGCCCGACGGATACGCAGTATTTT.

This clone was counted between two and nine times. The chain uses TRBV7-9 and TRBJ1-2; D unresolved. CDR3 length equals 15 residues. CDR1 and CDR2 from the germline V gene are SEHNR and FQNEAQ (reference sequence). The V end lost 1 base, the J end lost 4 bases, and 13 bases lay between the germline ends. The CDR3 sequence is CASSLVRAAGYGYTF. CDR3 DNA sequence: TGTGCCAGCAGCTTAGTTAGGGCTGCGGGCTATGGCTACACCTTC.

The chain uses TRBV27 and TRBJ1-1; 9 bases are a match to TRBD1. This CDR3 has 18 amino acids. Trimming at V came to 8 bases and at J to 5 bases, leaving 21 bases not matched to a gene. Germline loops: CDR1 MNHEY, CDR2 SMNVEV (reference sequence). The CDR3 spells CASGRVGREGQGRTEAFF. In DNA form, the CDR3 reads TGTGCCAGCGGTAGGGTTGGGCGGGAAGGACAGGGGAGGACTGAAGCTTTCTTT.

The chain links TRBV2 to TRBJ2-7; 10 bases fit TRBD1. The CDR3 has 15 residues. Germline V lookup: CDR1 SNHLY, CDR2 FYNNEI. V lost 7 bases, J lost 5 bases, and 11 bases stayed unmatched. The CDR3 loop reads CASTEDRGNFNEQYF. The CDR3 DNA sequence: TGTGCCAGCACCGAGGACAGGGGGAATTTTAACGAGCAGTACTTC.

This clone turned up a few times. V usage is TRBV11-2 and J usage is TRBJ2-1, with 16 bases that match TRBD2. The germline gives CDR1 SGHAT, CDR2 FQNNGV. The CDR3 contains 17 residues. Unmatched junction bases numbered 9, after V lost 5 bases and J lost 8 bases. In nucleotides, the CDR3 is TGTGCCAGCAGCCTCGGGACTAGCGGGAGGGCCCTCGATGAGCAGTTCTTC. Translating it yields CASSLGTSGRALDEQFF.

The chain is built from TRBV19 and TRBJ1-2; a possible D gene is TRBD1 (6 bases). V lost 8 bases, J lost 1 base, and 20 bases lay in between. Germline CDR1 and CDR2: LNHDA and SQIVND (reference sequence). The length of the CDR3 is 16 residues. CDR3: CASSKGTYLDNYGYTF. The CDR3 coding sequence is TGTGCCAGTTCGAAGGGGACATATTTGGATAACTATGGCTACACCTTC.